The present T cell receptor beta chain was sequenced within a study of STAT3 mutations in large granular lymphocyte leukemia. The V end was cut by 7 bases, the J end by 5 bases, with 12 bases between. The germline CDR1 and CDR2 sequences are SEHNR and FQNEAQ (reference sequence). CDR3 length: 13 residues. Points on this clone: Its matching antigen is unknown.

Broader study findings: Variable sampling intervals and differing treatment regimens complicated linking therapy response to TCR clonal burden changes. In several patients, dominant TCR clone burden exceeded STAT3 mutant burden. Every T-cell large granular lymphocyte leukemia patient had at least one immunodominant TCR beta clonotype.

Clones were read by immunoSEQ multiplex PCR, and TCRdb kept only the in-frame ones, dropping some. This sample carries 7,000 to 8,000 clones, about nine tenths of them seen once, and the ten largest clones take under 50%. V gene TRBV7-9 combines with J gene TRBJ1-5, with D possibly TRBD1 on 6 matching bases. The clonotype originates from a middle-aged man with T-cell large granular lymphocyte leukemia. Some clones in this sample may be carry-over from other donors' samples. The sequenced material came from peripheral blood mononuclear cells. DNA of the CDR3: TGTGCCAGCAACAGCAGGGGAGATCAGCCCCAGCATTTT. It encodes CASNSRGDQPQHF.